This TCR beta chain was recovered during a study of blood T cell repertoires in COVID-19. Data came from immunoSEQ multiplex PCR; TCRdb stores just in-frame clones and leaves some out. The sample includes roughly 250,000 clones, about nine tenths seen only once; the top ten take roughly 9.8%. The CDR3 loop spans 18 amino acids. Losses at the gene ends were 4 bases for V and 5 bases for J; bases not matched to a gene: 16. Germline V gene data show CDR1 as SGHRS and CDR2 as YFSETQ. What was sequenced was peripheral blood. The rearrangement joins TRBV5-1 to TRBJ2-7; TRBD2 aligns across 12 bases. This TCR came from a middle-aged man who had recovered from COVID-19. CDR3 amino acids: CASSPGWLAGGRGNEQYF. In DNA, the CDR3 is TGCGCCAGCAGCCCCGGTTGGCTAGCGGGGGGGCGCGGGAACGAGCAGTACTTC.